The rows below give T cell receptor beta chains drawn from one sample of a study of beta chain features in type 1 diabetes. TCRdb's copy holds only in-frame clones and misses some; the assay was immunoSEQ multiplex PCR. This table has over 200,000 clones, around 9.9% appearing once. Material: naive CD4+ T cells from blood. Every receptor here comes from a man aged 25 to 40 with type 1 diabetes. Both conserved end residues are part of each CDR3. Each record gives: J gene, V gene, clone size, D gene, CDR3 protein, CDR3 DNA. The D gene is left open where the match is weak. For some rows the clone size is stated as once, few or many, or as a class when expanded; others skip it.

TRBJ2-3 TRBV9 - - CASKGIANTDTQYF TGTGCCAGCAAGGGGATCGCCAACACAGATACGCAGTATTTT
TRBJ1-2 TRBV6-5 - - CASSSNYGYTF TGTGCCAGCAGCAGTAACTATGGCTACACCTTC
TRBJ1-6 TRBV30 few - CACDRNNSPLHF TGTGCCTGCGACAGGAATAATTCACCCCTCCACTTT
TRBJ2-1 TRBV7-3 - - CASSLTQWDEQFF TGTGCCAGCAGCTTAACACAGTGGGATGAGCAGTTCTTC
TRBJ2-3 TRBV14 - - CASSPRFTDTQYF TGTGCCAGCAGCCCTAGATTCACAGATACGCAGTATTTT
TRBJ2-3 TRBV7-2 few TRBD2 CASSLRASGGSTDTQYF TGTGCCAGCAGCTTAAGGGCTAGCGGGGGGAGCACAGATACGCAGTATTTT
TRBJ2-3 TRBV2 - - CASSAAGPGDTQYF TGTGCCAGCAGTGCGGCAGGGCCAGGGGATACGCAGTATTTT
TRBJ1-1 TRBV6-5 few - CASRSGRRTEAFF TGTGCCAGCAGATCGGGTCGGCGGACTGAAGCTTTCTTT
TRBJ1-2 TRBV7-2 - TRBD1 CASSAKGAGYGYTF TGTGCCAGCAGCGCGAAGGGGGCAGGGTATGGCTACACCTTC
TRBJ2-3 TRBV28 - - CASSPWGPIGTDTQYF TGTGCCAGCAGCCCCTGGGGGCCCATCGGCACAGATACGCAGTATTTT
TRBJ2-3 TRBV7-2 few TRBD2 CASSFTSGGAEDTQYF TGTGCCAGCAGCTTCACTAGCGGGGGGGCGGAAGATACGCAGTATTTT
TRBJ2-7 TRBV10-3 - - CAISESDSYEQYF TGTGCCATCAGTGAATCCGACAGTTACGAGCAGTACTTC
TRBJ2-3 TRBV29-1 - TRBD2 CSALGTSGDPDTQYF TGCAGCGCACTCGGGACTAGCGGGGATCCAGATACGCAGTATTTT
TRBJ2-7 TRBV4-3 few TRBD1 CASSLRVGTGMHEQYF TGCGCCAGCAGCCTTCGAGTTGGGACAGGGATGCACGAGCAGTACTTC
TRBJ2-3 TRBV27 - TRBD2 CASSLAGGQDTQYF TGTGCCAGCAGTTTAGCGGGGGGGCAAGATACGCAGTATTTT
TRBJ1-2 TRBV5-4 few - CASSLSALGYTF TGTGCCAGCAGCTTAAGTGCACTTGGCTACACCTTC
TRBJ1-1 TRBV9 - TRBD1 CASSARDRSQEAFF TGTGCCAGCAGCGCCCGGGACAGGAGCCAAGAAGCTTTCTTT
TRBJ2-5 TRBV5-4 few - CASSAGGVETQYF TGTGCCAGCAGCGCTGGAGGAGTAGAGACCCAGTACTTC
TRBJ2-1 TRBV5-4 few TRBD2 CASSGLAGASYNEQFF TGTGCCAGCAGCGGGCTAGCGGGGGCATCCTACAATGAGCAGTTCTTC
TRBJ1-2 TRBV29-1 few - CSAVPSPGNYGYTF TGCAGCGCCGTTCCATCCCCAGGAAACTATGGCTACACCTTC
TRBJ2-2 TRBV7-2 few TRBD2 CASRSAGVNTGELFF TGTGCCAGCAGATCCGCGGGGGTAAACACCGGGGAGCTGTTTTTT
TRBJ2-7 TRBV16 - TRBD1 CASSPDRVGAYEQYF TGTGCCAGCAGCCCTGACAGGGTAGGTGCCTACGAGCAGTACTTC
TRBJ2-1 TRBV7-2 few TRBD2 CASSLGTSGTSFF TGTGCCAGCAGCCTTGGGACTAGCGGAACCTCGTTCTTC
TRBJ2-7 TRBV7-9 - TRBD1 CASSLGQRPYEQYF TGTGCCAGCAGCTTGGGACAGCGCCCCTACGAGCAGTACTTC
TRBJ2-1 TRBV28 - TRBD2 CASSLAGGQVVNEQFF TGTGCCAGCAGCCTAGCGGGGGGGCAAGTGGTCAATGAGCAGTTCTTC
TRBJ2-1 TRBV7-2 - TRBD1 CASNRDRSGEQFF TGTGCCAGCAACCGGGACAGGAGTGGTGAGCAGTTCTTC
TRBJ1-6 TRBV13 few - CASSVLTEAYNSPLHF TGTGCCAGCAGCGTATTAACGGAGGCCTATAATTCACCCCTCCACTTT
TRBJ1-2 TRBV5-1 - TRBD1 CASSLARTGYNHGYTF TGCGCCAGCAGCTTGGCCAGGACAGGGTATAATCATGGCTACACCTTC
TRBJ1-1 TRBV18 - TRBD1 CASSPSEGAFTEAFF TGTGCCAGCTCACCAAGTGAGGGGGCGTTCACTGAAGCTTTCTTT
TRBJ2-5 TRBV5-1 - TRBD2 CASSLIPGGQETQYF TGCGCCAGCAGCTTAATTCCGGGGGGGCAAGAGACCCAGTACTTC
TRBJ2-7 TRBV27 few TRBD2 CASTVDSQRGGYEQYF TGTGCCAGCACGGTGGACAGCCAGCGGGGGGGCTACGAGCAGTACTTC
TRBJ1-2 TRBV2 few - CASVAGPTGYTF TGTGCCAGCGTGGCGGGACCTACCGGCTACACCTTC
TRBJ1-2 TRBV4-3 - TRBD1 CASSHLTGGGYGYTF TGCGCCAGCAGCCACCTGACAGGGGGCGGCTATGGCTACACCTTC
TRBJ1-2 TRBV7-2 few - CASSQTGIRGYTF TGTGCCAGCAGCCAAACAGGGATTAGGGGCTACACCTTC
TRBJ2-7 TRBV7-3 - TRBD2 CASSSGLVQYF TGTGCCAGCAGCTCAGGACTAGTGCAGTACTTC
TRBJ1-1 TRBV5-1 few - CASSLAPGIEAFF TGCGCCAGCAGCTTGGCCCCCGGGATAGAAGCTTTCTTT
TRBJ1-2 TRBV2 - TRBD1 CASNGQGHGYTF TGTGCCAGCAACGGACAGGGACATGGCTACACCTTC
TRBJ2-3 TRBV4-1 - TRBD2 CASSQDQGLGGDTQYF TGCGCCAGCAGCCAAGATCAGGGACTAGGGGGAGATACGCAGTATTTT
TRBJ2-7 TRBV7-3 - - CASSLNGGEQYF TGTGCCAGCAGCTTAAACGGAGGCGAGCAGTACTTC
TRBJ2-3 TRBV9 - - CASSVVGRTDTQYF TGTGCCAGCAGCGTAGTGGGCAGAACAGATACGCAGTATTTT
TRBJ2-2 TRBV2 - TRBD2 CASSGPSGTGELFF TGTGCCAGCAGTGGTCCTAGCGGGACCGGGGAGCTGTTTTTT
TRBJ1-1 TRBV2 few TRBD1 CASTRDRGGTEAFF TGTGCCAGCACAAGAGACAGGGGAGGCACTGAAGCTTTCTTT
TRBJ2-7 TRBV25-1 - TRBD1 CASKGTAPYEQYF TGTGCCAGCAAGGGGACAGCCCCTTACGAGCAGTACTTC
TRBJ1-5 TRBV29-1 - - CSLGAGARNQPQHF TGCAGCCTTGGTGCAGGGGCCCGCAATCAGCCCCAGCATTTT
TRBJ2-3 TRBV10-3 - - CAISEGGVGDTQYF TGTGCCATCAGTGAGGGTGGCGTCGGGGATACGCAGTATTTT
TRBJ2-1 TRBV7-9 - TRBD1 CASSSDRASSYNEQFF TGTGCCAGCAGTTCCGACAGGGCCAGCTCCTACAATGAGCAGTTCTTC
TRBJ1-1 TRBV15 few - CATSSQPRRGRAYTVVTEAFF TGTGCCACCAGCAGTCAACCTAGGCGGGGCAGGGCATACACTGTGGTGACTGAAGCTTTCTTT
TRBJ1-2 TRBV6-1 - TRBD1 CASSEVPGQLYGYTF TGTGCCAGCAGTGAAGTTCCGGGACAGCTCTATGGCTACACCTTC
TRBJ1-1 TRBV18 - - CASSRLQAKTNTEAFF TGTGCCAGCTCACGTCTACAGGCGAAAACAAACACTGAAGCTTTCTTT